The rows below give T cell receptor beta chains drawn from one sample of a study of CD8+ T cells in alopecia areata. Clones were read by immunoSEQ multiplex PCR, and TCRdb kept only the in-frame ones, dropping some. In the table there are some 110,000 clones, 50% to 75% of which are singletons. The sample in question was CD8+ T cells sorted from blood, obtained at week 24, from a patient treated with tofacitinib. Receptors were obtained from a human donor with alopecia areata. The CDR3 runs from the conserved cysteine through the conserved F or W.

v_call: TRBV5-6
cdr3_length: 15
j_call: TRBJ2-7
cdr3_aa: CASSAPGGQGYEQYF

v_call: TRBV4-3
cdr3_length: 16
j_call: TRBJ2-7
cdr3_aa: CASSQGLAGGSYEQYF

v_call: TRBV30
cdr3_length: 13
j_call: TRBJ1-2
cdr3_aa: CAWSGAGGYGYTF

v_call: TRBV27
cdr3_length: 14
j_call: TRBJ1-2
cdr3_aa: CASSLSARSGDDTF

v_call: TRBV13
cdr3_length: 15
j_call: TRBJ2-5
cdr3_aa: CASSHRTDESETQYF

v_call: TRBV5-1
cdr3_length: 15
j_call: TRBJ2-7
cdr3_aa: CASSFTGNTLYEQYF

v_call: TRBV7-9
cdr3_length: 12
j_call: TRBJ1-6
cdr3_aa: CASSLAGSPLHF

v_call: TRBV9
cdr3_length: 14
j_call: TRBJ1-2
cdr3_aa: CASSVGTDLYGYTF

v_call: TRBV6-5
cdr3_length: 13
j_call: TRBJ2-7
cdr3_aa: CASSPGFTYEQYF

v_call: TRBV23-1
cdr3_length: 13
j_call: TRBJ2-5
cdr3_aa: CATNPGLRETQYF

v_call: TRBV30
cdr3_length: 12
j_call: TRBJ2-7
cdr3_aa: CAWSVLAGGPYF

v_call: TRBV7-9
cdr3_length: 13
j_call: TRBJ2-7
cdr3_aa: CASTDQARYEQYF

v_call: TRBV7-9
cdr3_length: 16
j_call: TRBJ2-5
cdr3_aa: CAIEGEGPWPQETQYF

v_call: TRBV4-1
cdr3_length: 17
j_call: TRBJ2-1
cdr3_aa: CASSQDRASGGPGEQFF

v_call: TRBV11-2
cdr3_length: 15
j_call: TRBJ1-1
cdr3_aa: CASSPPASRGGVAFF

v_call: TRBV30
cdr3_length: 16
j_call: TRBJ1-4
cdr3_aa: CAWSPTRTGIREKLFF

v_call: TRBV29-1
cdr3_length: 14
j_call: TRBJ1-1
cdr3_aa: CSATGQPRRTEAFF

v_call: TRBV27
cdr3_length: 14
j_call: TRBJ2-3
cdr3_aa: CASSARTLTDTQYF